This TCR beta chain was profiled in a study of regulatory and conventional T cells in RAG deficiency. Overall study results and limits: Control T-cell subsets had markedly higher Shannon entropy and lower Simpson indices than RAG-deficient patients. Shorter CDR3s in all patient subsets; >90% Treg-Tconv overlap in Omenn. Other subsets showed approximately 9.6-fold reductions, but Treg unique TCR beta sequences fell 80 to 100-fold in these patients.

The sorted regulatory T cells were CD4+, CD25-high and CD127-low, with genomic DNA sequenced. The trim removed 3 bases at V and 7 bases at J, leaving 3 bases unmatched. Per germline, CDR1 SGHTA and CDR2 FQGTGA. The CDR3 extends over 13 amino acids. Repertoires were generated with immunoSEQ multiplex PCR, while TCRdb's copy carries only in-frame clones and drops some. The profile shows 8,000 to 10,000 clones, roughly 90% of them singletons. Concerning this clone itself: Its target is unknown.

The same sample was also studied in work on regulatory T cells. That paper states: Primers: 52 TRBV forward and 13 TRBJ reverse. Regulatory T cells showed the strongest V-J pair restriction and V/J gene skewing among patient repertoires.

Sequencing used Tregs sorted from blood. The source is a human donor in good health. This sequence joins TRBV7-3 and TRBJ2-5; 9 nucleotides agree with TRBD2. Here the CDR3 DNA reads TGTGCCAGCAGCTTCCGAGCGGGAGGGACCCAGTACTTC. Its protein is CASSFRAGGTQYF.